This TCR beta chain was recovered during a study of T cells after yellow fever vaccination. A single record per CDR3 protein comes from TCRdb applying MiXCR to the 5' RACE reads. The profile shows around 590,000 distinct CDR3 sequences, approximately 13% of them singletons. There are a few counts of this clonotype. The receptor's source is a man aged 25 to 40 who received the YFV17D yellow fever vaccine. Sample: PBMCs, taken on the day of the yellow fever booster vaccination.

The CDR3 DNA sequence: TGTGCCATCAACGATATGGACAGAGGAGCTTTCTTT. Residues: CAINDMDRGAFF. This chain uses TRBV10-3 with TRBJ1-1, with a possible D match to TRBD1 (6 bases). The CDR3 has 12 residues. Germline V lookup: CDR1 ENHRY, CDR2 SYGVKD. Trimming pared 7 bases from V and 10 bases from J, leaving 16 bases between.